The 24 T cell receptor beta chains below all came from one sample that was sequenced in a study of OX40 agonist ivuxolimab in advanced cancers. This table comes from immunoSEQ multiplex PCR, and its TCRdb copy is limited to in-frame clones, with some not included. The sample carries around 50,000 clones, less than 85% recorded once. The sequenced sample was CD4+ or CD8+ T cells sorted from blood, obtained in a trial of the OX40 agonist ivuxolimab. The receptors here all came from an adult with an advanced solid tumor such as melanoma, head and neck, liver or kidney cancer.

This CDR3 reads CASSTTLPGQPGYNEQFF. The CDR3 coding sequence is TGTGCCAGCAGCACCACCCTTCCGGGACAACCTGGTTACAATGAGCAGTTCTTC. The V gene is TRBV21-1, the J gene TRBJ2-1; the table names TRBD1, a call not compared with the DNA. TRBV21-1 is listed as a pseudogene. This CDR3 comprises 18 residues.

The V call is TRBV2, the J call TRBJ1-5; the D is unclear. The CDR3 totals 14 residues. V dropped 4 bases and J dropped 2 bases, with 9 bases sitting between them. Germline V gives CDR1 SNHLY, CDR2 FYNNEI. The CDR3 coding sequence is TGTGCCAGCAGTGGAGAAACGGGCAATCAGCCCCAGCATTTT. This codes for CASSGETGNQPQHF.

This clone was recorded only once. The V and J genes are TRBV5-1 and TRBJ1-1; D unclear. The CDR3 loop spans 14 amino acids. The V and J ends lost 2 bases and 2 bases respectively, with 10 bases between them. Germline V CDR1 and CDR2: SGHRS, YFSETQ. The chain's CDR3 is CASSFRGANTEAFF. CDR3 DNA: TGCGCCAGCAGCTTCCGTGGAGCCAACACTGAAGCTTTCTTT.

This chain connects TRBV7-8 to TRBJ2-1; TRBD1 agrees at 8 bases. V trimming: 5 bases; J trimming: 4 bases; junction bases outside the gene matches: 13. The V gene's germline CDR1 is SGHVS and CDR2 FQNEAQ. There are 17 residues in the CDR3. CDR3 loop: CASSPPFPQGAYNEQFF. CDR3 coding DNA: TGTGCCAGCAGCCCCCCCTTCCCGCAGGGGGCTTACAATGAGCAGTTCTTC.

The V and J genes are TRBV29-1 and TRBJ2-1, with D unresolved. This CDR3 has 14 residues. V lost 4 bases and J lost 8, with 18 bases in between. Germline lookup yields CDR1 SQVTM and CDR2 ANQGSEA. The CDR3 bases are TGCAGCGTTGCCCCAAAGGCCCTGGGCGATGAGCAGTTCTTC. Translated, it gives CSVAPKALGDEQFF.

This clone was seen only once. CDR3 coding DNA: TGCGCCAGCAGCTACGATAGCGGGGGGGCTACAGATACGCAGTATTTT. Protein product: CASSYDSGGATDTQYF. The genes are TRBV10-2 and TRBJ2-3, with TRBD2 matching 11 bases. Germline CDR1 WSHSY, CDR2 SAAADI. This CDR3 comprises 16 residues. The V segment lost 6 bases and the J segment 3 bases; nucleotides outside the gene matches: 8.

The V and J genes are TRBV29-1 and TRBJ1-2; TRBD1 agrees at 10 bases. The CDR3 is 13 residues long. The J segment lost 4 bases and the V segment lost 7 bases, leaving 6 bases of the junction unmatched. Germline V gene data show CDR1 as SQVTM and CDR2 as ANQGSEA. This CDR3 is CSAAGQGPYGYTF. CDR3 nucleotide sequence: TGCAGCGCTGCGGGACAGGGGCCCTATGGCTACACCTTC.

This clone was counted between two and nine times. The CDR3 DNA reads TGTGCCAGCAGCTTAGACCGGACAAGCAATCAGCCCCAGCATTTT. It encodes CASSLDRTSNQPQHF. The chain recombines TRBV7-8 with TRBJ1-5, with D perhaps matching TRBD1 (5 bases). V was cut by 1 base and J by 1 base, with 8 bases left in between. The CDR3 runs to 15 residues. Germline V gives CDR1 SGHVS, CDR2 FQNEAQ.

The rearrangement links TRBV2 to TRBJ1-2; TRBD1 matches 8 bases. The germline V gene encodes CDR1 SNHLY and CDR2 FYNNEI. V was pared by 6 bases and J by 6 bases, with 18 bases of the junction left unmatched. The CDR3 runs 17 residues. The CDR3 protein is CASRPGTGILLPNGYTF. The CDR3 DNA follows: TGTGCCAGCAGACCCGGGACAGGAATTCTACTACCCAATGGCTACACCTTC.

The gene calls are TRBV30 and TRBJ1-1; D is unclear. V lost 8 bases and J 4 bases, leaving 11 bases between the germline ends. The germline CDR1 and CDR2 sequences are GTSNPN and SVGIG (reference sequence). CDR3 length equals 11 residues. CDR3 residues: CAGEGVTEAFF. The CDR3, as DNA: TGTGCCGGCGAGGGAGTCACTGAAGCTTTCTTT.

The J gene is TRBJ1-5, the V gene TRBV19; TRBD1 agrees at 7 bases. This CDR3 comprises 15 residues. The ends lost 6 bases at V and 2 bases at J; junction bases unmatched: 7. Germline V gene lookup returns CDR1 LNHDA and CDR2 SQIVND (reference sequence). CDR3 residues: CASSHSGGRNQPQHF. The CDR3 DNA follows: TGTGCCAGTAGCCATTCAGGGGGTCGCAATCAGCCCCAGCATTTT.

The V and J genes are TRBV10-3 and TRBJ1-5; D not certain. Per germline, CDR1 ENHRY and CDR2 SYGVKD. CDR3 length: 18 amino acids. The V and J ends lost 0 bases and 0 bases respectively, with 15 bases between them. The CDR3 nucleotides read TGTGCCATCAGTGAGTCGATAGGGCAGTTCGATAGCAATCAGCCCCAGCATTTT. This codes for CAISESIGQFDSNQPQHF.

Here the CDR3 reads CARSLPGAGELFF. CDR3 coding DNA: TGTGCCAGAAGCCTCCCGGGGGCCGGGGAGCTGTTTTTT. The chain is built from TRBV5-3 and TRBJ2-2; maybe TRBD2 (6 bases). TRBV5-3 is classed as an ORF, of uncertain function. Trimming removed 4 bases at V and 6 bases at J, with 10 bases between. This CDR3 has 13 residues.

This rearrangement joins TRBV6-1 to TRBJ2-5; D not resolved. This CDR3 comprises 14 residues. V was trimmed by 8 bases and J by 2 bases, leaving 15 bases between them. From germline, CDR1 is MNHNS and CDR2 SASEGT. CDR3 sequence reads: CASQDLGSQETQYF. CDR3 DNA sequence: TGTGCCAGCCAGGACCTCGGATCGCAAGAGACCCAGTACTTC.

The V and J genes are TRBV5-4 and TRBJ1-4, with D perhaps matching TRBD1 (6 bases). The CDR3 consists of 17 residues. The germline gives CDR1 SGHNT, CDR2 YYREEE (reference sequence). The ends were cut back, 2 bases at V and 0 bases at J, with 14 bases in the middle. The CDR3, as DNA: TGTGCCAGCAGCTTCGGGACAAATGATGCAACTAATGAAAAACTGTTTTTT. Its translation: CASSFGTNDATNEKLFF.

This chain uses TRBV28 with TRBJ2-7; D may be TRBD1 (6 bases). Trimming cost V 3 bases and J 0 bases, with 12 bases left between them. The germline CDR1 and CDR2 sequences are MDHEN and SYDVKM. CDR3 size: 15 residues. CDR3 protein: CASSLDSASSYEQYV. For the CDR3, the DNA is TGTGCCAGCAGTTTGGACAGCGCGAGCTCCTACGAGCAGTACGTC.

This clone was recorded only once. The V and J genes are TRBV7-9 and TRBJ2-7, with TRBD1 matching 7 bases. CDR3 length: 15 amino acids. Per the germline V gene, CDR1 is SEHNR and CDR2 is FQNEAQ (reference sequence). J lost 5 bases, V lost 3 bases, and 10 bases had no gene match. CDR3 nucleotides: TGTGCCAGCAGCTTGGGTTCGACAGGGACCCACGAGCAGTACGTC. The encoded protein is CASSLGSTGTHEQYV.

The chain is built from TRBV7-3 and TRBJ1-1; 9 positions match TRBD1. This CDR3 comprises 15 residues. Germline values: CDR1 SGHTA, CDR2 FQGTGA. J lost 4 bases, V lost 0 bases, and 3 bases had no gene match. The CDR3 loop is CASSLTGTGLTEAFF. The CDR3 DNA sequence: TGTGCCAGCAGCTTAACTGGGACAGGGCTCACTGAAGCTTTCTTT.

The chain couples TRBV7-9 to TRBJ2-7; D is uncertain. CDR3 length: 12 amino acids. Trimming took 1 base from V and 3 from J, leaving 4 bases between them. CDR1 and CDR2 from the germline V gene are SEHNR and FQNEAQ (reference sequence). The CDR3 spells CASSLVIYEQYV. The DNA of the CDR3 is TGTGCCAGCAGCTTAGTAATCTACGAGCAGTACGTC.

This clone was observed a single time. V is TRBV2 and J is TRBJ1-2; the D is unclear. The germline CDR1 and CDR2 sequences are SNHLY and FYNNEI. The CDR3 is made up of 15 amino acids. V lost 2 bases and J 2 bases, leaving 12 bases between the germline ends. CDR3 region: CASSETALGNYGYTF. For the CDR3, the DNA is TGTGCCAGCAGTGAAACGGCCTTAGGGAACTATGGCTACACCTTC.

The V call is TRBV4-1, the J call TRBJ2-1, with 9 bases identical to TRBD1. Germline-derived CDR1 and CDR2 are MGHRA and YSYEKL. This CDR3 is built from 15 residues. The V gene end was trimmed by 5 bases and the J gene end by 8 bases; junction bases not matched to a gene: 10. CDR3 nucleotide sequence: TGCGCCAGCAGCTTGACAGGGGGATCAATGGATGAGCAGTTCTTC. It translates to CASSLTGGSMDEQFF.

The chain is built from TRBV7-9 and TRBJ1-2; D unresolved. V shed 6 bases and J shed 4 bases, with 15 bases lying between them. CDR1 is SEHNR, CDR2 FQNEAQ, per germline (reference sequence). CDR3 length: 14 amino acids. The CDR3 here is CASSSDGPLYGYTF. CDR3 nucleotides: TGTGCCAGCAGTTCGGACGGACCCCTCTATGGCTACACCTTC. Based on the CDR3 plus reference TRBV7-9 and TRBJ1-2, the full variable domain is DTGVSQNPRHKITKRGQNVTFRCDPISEHNRLYWYRQTLGQGPEFLTYFQNEAQLEKSRLLSDRFSAERPKGSFSTLEIQRTEQGDSAMYLCASSSDGPLYGYTFGSGTRLTVV.

The chain joins TRBV28 to TRBJ1-1; D gene uncertain. Germline CDR1 reads MDHEN; CDR2 reads SYDVKM. The CDR3 is 14 amino acids. With 4 bases removed from V and 2 bases from J, the gap between germline ends came to 11 bases. The CDR3 region has the DNA TGTGCCAGCAGTTGGGCCAGAATCAACACTGAAGCTTTCTTT. The encoded protein is CASSWARINTEAFF.

The chain employs TRBV10-3 and TRBJ2-1; D remains unclear. The CDR3 has 17 residues. Trimming pared 6 bases from V and 4 bases from J, leaving 22 bases between. The V gene's germline CDR1 is ENHRY and CDR2 SYGVKD. As DNA, the CDR3 is TGTGCCATCAGCCTAACCAAGACCGAAAACCCATACAATGAGCAGTTCTTC. It specifies CAISLTKTENPYNEQFF.